Listed below are T cell receptor beta chains from one sample, sequenced in a study of blood T cell repertoires in COVID-19. The table came from immunoSEQ multiplex PCR; TCRdb's copy has only in-frame clones and leaves some out. The sample shows 40,000 or so clones, 75% to 85% of them seen only once. The source material was peripheral blood. The receptors originated from a human donor in a cohort sampled during active COVID-19. CDR3s include the opening cysteine and the closing phenylalanine or tryptophan. The order of the fields is D gene, V gene, clone size, J gene, CDR3 protein, CDR3 DNA. A D gene is named only where the DNA matches it firmly. Only part of the rows carry a size: once, few, many, or a class if the clone is expanded.

>-|TRBV19|-|TRBJ1-4
CASSMRLSEKLFF
TGTGCCAGTAGTATGCGGCTGTCTGAAAAACTGTTTTTT
>TRBD2|TRBV7-2|-|TRBJ2-3
CASSSASGGWDTQYF
TGTGCCAGCAGCTCCGCTAGCGGAGGGTGGGATACGCAGTATTTT
>TRBD2|TRBV9|-|TRBJ2-1
CASSVSGEQSNEQFF
TGTGCCAGCAGCGTTAGCGGGGAGCAGAGCAATGAGCAGTTCTTC
>TRBD1|TRBV7-9|-|TRBJ1-1
CASSIDRANTEAFF
TGTGCCAGCAGCATTGACAGGGCGAACACTGAAGCTTTCTTT
>TRBD1|TRBV18|-|TRBJ1-2
CASSPPGQGSYTF
TGTGCCAGCTCACCACCGGGACAGGGAAGCTACACCTTC
>TRBD1|TRBV24-1|-|TRBJ2-1
CATSETGTGVESEQFF
TGTGCCACCAGTGAGACCGGGACAGGGGTCGAGAGTGAGCAGTTCTTC
>TRBD1|TRBV6-5|-|TRBJ1-1
CASSQQPGGFTEAFF
TGTGCCAGCAGCCAACAGCCAGGGGGATTCACTGAAGCTTTCTTT
>-|TRBV5-6|-|TRBJ2-1
CASSLASGNEQFF
TGTGCCAGCAGCTTGGCCTCGGGGAACGAGCAGTTCTTC
>-|TRBV18|-|TRBJ2-2
CASSPGANGELFF
TGTGCCAGCTCACCGGGAGCTAACGGGGAGCTGTTTTTT
>-|TRBV2|-|TRBJ1-1
CASGGRELNTEAFF
TGTGCCAGCGGAGGTAGGGAGCTAAACACTGAAGCTTTCTTT
>-|TRBV5-4|once|TRBJ2-1
CASSPGGGAYNEQFF
TGTGCCAGCAGCCCTGGAGGCGGGGCCTACAATGAGCAGTTCTTC
>-|TRBV6-2/TRBV6-3|-|TRBJ1-2
CASSSTPANYGYTF
TGTGCCAGCAGTTCCACACCTGCTAACTATGGCTACACCTTC
>-|TRBV19|-|TRBJ1-1
CASKTAVRAALTEAFF
TGTGCCAGTAAAACAGCCGTACGCGCAGCACTCACTGAAGCTTTCTTT
>-|TRBV27|-|TRBJ1-2
CASSSRQDLTF
TGTGCCAGCAGTTCGCGACAGGACCTGACCTTC
>-|TRBV30|-|TRBJ2-2
CAWSVSYTGELFF
TGTGCCTGGAGTGTATCTTACACCGGGGAGCTGTTTTTT
>TRBD2|TRBV7-9|few|TRBJ2-1
CASSTGTAGGGDNEQFF
TGTGCCAGCAGCACCGGAACTGCGGGGGGCGGTGACAATGAGCAGTTCTTC
>-|TRBV6-5|-|TRBJ1-5
CASSYSAGRQPQHF
TGTGCCAGCAGTTACTCGGCTGGCAGGCAGCCCCAGCATTTT
>TRBD1|TRBV30|-|TRBJ1-6
CAWRGTGTGRAPLHF
TGTGCCTGGAGAGGAACCGGGACAGGGAGGGCACCCCTCCACTTT
>TRBD2|TRBV5-4|-|TRBJ2-2
CASSLAGGLPGELFF
TGTGCCAGCAGCTTAGCGGGAGGGCTCCCCGGGGAGCTGTTTTTT
>TRBD1|TRBV6-1|-|TRBJ2-2
CASSASRGRVLTGELFF
TGTGCCAGCAGTGCATCAAGGGGGCGCGTTCTAACCGGGGAGCTGTTTTTT
>-|TRBV2|-|TRBJ2-7
CASSALVSSYEQYF
TGTGCCAGCAGTGCATTGGTCAGCTCCTACGAGCAGTACTTC
>TRBD1|TRBV5-1|-|TRBJ1-1
CASSLQGARNTEAFF
TGCGCCAGCAGCTTGCAGGGGGCAAGGAACACTGAAGCTTTCTTT
>TRBD2|TRBV3-1/TRBV3-2|-|TRBJ2-7
CATKAGGHEQYF
TGTGCCACCAAAGCGGGGGGCCACGAGCAGTACTTC
>TRBD1|TRBV7-2|-|TRBJ2-5
CASRRQGALETQYF
TGTGCCAGCAGGAGACAGGGGGCTTTGGAGACCCAGTACTTC
>-|TRBV15|-|TRBJ1-1
CATSRDRVGTEAFF
TGTGCCACCAGCAGAGACAGGGTCGGCACTGAAGCTTTCTTT
>TRBD1|TRBV24-1|-|TRBJ2-3
CATSDTDRGLADTQYF
TGTGCCACCAGTGATACGGACAGGGGGCTGGCAGATACGCAGTATTTT
>TRBD1|TRBV19|-|TRBJ2-3
CASSIMRTGGADTQYF
TGTGCCAGTAGTATCATGAGGACAGGGGGCGCGGATACGCAGTATTTT
>-|TRBV5-6|-|TRBJ1-6
CASSPRDNNSPLHF
TGTGCCAGCAGCCCCCGGGACAATAATTCACCCCTCCACTTT
>TRBD2|TRBV6-2/TRBV6-3|-|TRBJ2-1
CASSYSRGRSNEQFF
TGTGCCAGCAGTTACTCCCGCGGGAGGTCCAATGAGCAGTTCTTC
>TRBD1|TRBV11-1|-|TRBJ2-7
CASSLAGTGVYEQYF
TGTGCCAGCAGCTTAGCAGGGACAGGGGTCTACGAGCAGTACTTC
>-|TRBV9|-|TRBJ1-3
CASSVTPTGRGTPGNTIYF
TGTGCCAGCAGCGTTACGCCCACGGGCCGGGGGACCCCTGGAAACACCATATATTTT
>-|TRBV5-1|-|TRBJ1-1
CASSSEGLGTEAFF
TGCGCCAGCAGTTCTGAAGGACTAGGCACTGAAGCTTTCTTT
>-|TRBV9|-|TRBJ1-3
CASSVGADISSGNTIYF
TGTGCCAGCAGCGTAGGAGCGGATATTTCCTCTGGAAACACCATATATTTT
>-|TRBV6-5|-|TRBJ2-7
CASSRTPSYEQYF
TGTGCCAGCAGTAGGACTCCCTCCTACGAGCAGTACTTC
>TRBD1|TRBV25-1|-|TRBJ1-1
CASSAQDRVGNTEAFF
TGTGCCAGCAGTGCCCAGGACAGGGTTGGGAACACTGAAGCTTTCTTT
>-|TRBV2|-|TRBJ1-1
CASSPRGSGGAEAFF
TGTGCCAGCAGCCCGAGAGGTTCGGGGGGGGCTGAAGCTTTCTTT
>TRBD1|TRBV28|-|TRBJ1-2
CASSLPSGQLYGYTF
TGTGCCAGCAGTCTGCCCTCGGGACAGCTTTATGGCTACACCTTC
>-|TRBV2|once|TRBJ2-7
CASSATLQGSEQYF
TGTGCCAGCAGTGCAACCCTCCAGGGAAGCGAGCAGTACTTC
>-|TRBV11-2|-|TRBJ2-7
CASSFSFSYEQYF
TGTGCCAGCAGCTTTAGTTTCTCCTACGAGCAGTACTTC
>-|TRBV2|medium-sized|TRBJ2-7
CASSEEQIYEQYF
TGTGCCAGCAGTGAAGAACAGATCTACGAGCAGTACTTC
>TRBD1|TRBV30|-|TRBJ1-5
CAWSAGGGQGYNQPQHF
TGTGCCTGGAGTGCCGGGGGGGGACAGGGCTACAATCAGCCCCAGCATTTT
>-|TRBV6-5|-|TRBJ1-2
CASSYGRDYGYTF
TGTGCCAGCAGTTACGGCAGGGACTATGGCTACACCTTC
>TRBD2|TRBV9|-|TRBJ2-5
CASSAQLATQETQYF
TGTGCCAGCAGCGCGCAACTAGCGACGCAAGAGACCCAGTACTTC
>-|TRBV18|once|TRBJ1-2
CASSPAGGLGYGYTF
TGTGCCAGCTCACCTGCGGGGGGCTTAGGCTATGGCTACACCTTC
>TRBD1|TRBV18|once|TRBJ1-4
CASSPWTGDHSNEKLFF
TGTGCCAGCTCACCATGGACAGGGGATCACTCAAATGAAAAACTGTTTTTT
>TRBD1|TRBV7-3|once|TRBJ2-1
CASSLDRGSYNEQFF
TGTGCCAGCAGCTTGGACAGGGGGTCTTACAATGAGCAGTTCTTC
>-|TRBV6-5|-|TRBJ2-7
CASLLGGYSYEQYF
TGTGCCAGCCTACTCGGGGGTTACTCCTACGAGCAGTACTTC
>-|TRBV11-2|-|TRBJ2-5
CASRPQDYQETQYF
TGTGCCAGCAGACCGCAAGACTACCAAGAGACCCAGTACTTC
>-|TRBV6-2/TRBV6-3|-|TRBJ2-1
CASSYLPGLKNNEQFF
TGTGCCAGCAGTTACTTGCCGGGACTTAAGAACAATGAGCAGTTCTTC
>TRBD2|TRBV7-9|-|TRBJ2-7
CASSLEMGGNYEQYF
TGTGCCAGCAGCTTAGAAATGGGGGGGAACTACGAGCAGTACTTC
>-|TRBV5-4|-|TRBJ1-3
CASSLQGSSGNTIYF
TGTGCCAGCAGCTTGCAGGGTTCGTCTGGAAACACCATATATTTT
>-|TRBV7-2|-|TRBJ1-1
CASSLDSMNTEAFF
TGTGCCAGCAGCTTAGACAGCATGAACACTGAAGCTTTCTTT
>-|TRBV3-1/TRBV3-2|-|TRBJ1-1
CASSQEQGRTTEAFF
TGTGCCAGCAGCCAAGAACAGGGTCGGACCACTGAAGCTTTCTTT